This TCR beta chain was obtained from a study of T cells in Graves' hyperthyroidism and ophthalmopathy. Findings and limits, study-wide: Most expanded thyroid clonotypes above 0.001 also appeared in blood.

CDR3 length: 15 residues. In germline, CDR1 is SEHNR, CDR2 FQNEAQ (reference sequence). With 4 bases removed from V and 3 bases from J, the gap between germline ends came to 15 bases. Amplification targeted TCR beta CDR3 regions from RNA transcripts. TCR CDR3 regions were first amplified by RT-PCR with HTBI primers. TCRdb ran MiXCR on the multiplex PCR reads and lists one entry per CDR3 protein. The sample includes some 98,000 distinct CDR3 sequences, roughly 39% of them seen just once. The sample holds many counts of this clonotype. Its antigen remains unidentified. The specimen sequenced was peripheral blood or thyroid tissue (not recorded which). The receptor was derived from a woman aged 30 to 39 with Graves' hyperthyroidism. J is TRBJ1-1 and V is TRBV7-9, with D unresolved. For the CDR3, the DNA is TGTGCCAGCAGCTCACACCCGGACGGGGACACTGAAGCTTTCTTT. Its protein is CASSSHPDGDTEAFF.